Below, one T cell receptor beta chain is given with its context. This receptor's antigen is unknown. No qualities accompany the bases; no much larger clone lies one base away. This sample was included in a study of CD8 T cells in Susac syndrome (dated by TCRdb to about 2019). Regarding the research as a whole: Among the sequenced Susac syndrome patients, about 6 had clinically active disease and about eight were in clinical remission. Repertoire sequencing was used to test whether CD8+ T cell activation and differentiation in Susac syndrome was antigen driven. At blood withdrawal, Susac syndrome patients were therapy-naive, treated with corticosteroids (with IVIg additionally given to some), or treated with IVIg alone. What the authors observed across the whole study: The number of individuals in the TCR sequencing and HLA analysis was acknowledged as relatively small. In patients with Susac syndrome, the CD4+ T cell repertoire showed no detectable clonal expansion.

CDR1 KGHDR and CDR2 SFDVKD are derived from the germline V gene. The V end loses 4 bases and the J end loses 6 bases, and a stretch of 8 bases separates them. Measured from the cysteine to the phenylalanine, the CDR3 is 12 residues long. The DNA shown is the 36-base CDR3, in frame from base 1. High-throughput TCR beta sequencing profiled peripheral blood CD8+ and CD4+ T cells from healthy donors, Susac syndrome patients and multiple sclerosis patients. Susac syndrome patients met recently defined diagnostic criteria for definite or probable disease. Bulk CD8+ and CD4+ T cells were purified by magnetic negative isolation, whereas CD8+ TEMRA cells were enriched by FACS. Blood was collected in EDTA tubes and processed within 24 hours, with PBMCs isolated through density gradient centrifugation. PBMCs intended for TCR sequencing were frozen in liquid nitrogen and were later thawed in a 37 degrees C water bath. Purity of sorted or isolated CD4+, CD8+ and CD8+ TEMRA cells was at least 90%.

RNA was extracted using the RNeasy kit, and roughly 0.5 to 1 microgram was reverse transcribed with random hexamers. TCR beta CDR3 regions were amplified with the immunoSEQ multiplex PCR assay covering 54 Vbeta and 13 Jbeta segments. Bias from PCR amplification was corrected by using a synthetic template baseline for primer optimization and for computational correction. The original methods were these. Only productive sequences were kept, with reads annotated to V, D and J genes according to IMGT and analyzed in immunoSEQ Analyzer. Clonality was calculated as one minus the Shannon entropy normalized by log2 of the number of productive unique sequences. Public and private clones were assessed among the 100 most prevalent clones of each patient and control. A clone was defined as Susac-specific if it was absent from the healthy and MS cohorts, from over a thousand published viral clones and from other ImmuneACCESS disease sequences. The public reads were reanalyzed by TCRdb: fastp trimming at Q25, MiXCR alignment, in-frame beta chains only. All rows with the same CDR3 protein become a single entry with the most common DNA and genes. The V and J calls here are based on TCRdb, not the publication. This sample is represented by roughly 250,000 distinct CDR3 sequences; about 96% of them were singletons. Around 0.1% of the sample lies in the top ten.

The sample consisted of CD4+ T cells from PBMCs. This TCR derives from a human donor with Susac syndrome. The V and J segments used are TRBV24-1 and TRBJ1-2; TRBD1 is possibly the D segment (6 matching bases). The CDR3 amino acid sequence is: CATSEPGDGYTF. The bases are TGTGCCACCAGTGAACCAGGGGATGGCTACACCTTC.